These 12 T cell receptor beta chains were sequenced from one sample in a study of beta chain features in type 1 diabetes. Expressed TCRB transcripts were sequenced because the isolated RNA had all been reverse transcribed beforehand. Libraries were prepared by immunoSEQ multiplex PCR; TCRdb keeps only in-frame clonotypes and omits some of them. The table lists about 250,000 clones, 14% of them singletons. Sequenced: naive CD4+ T cells from blood. These TCRs come from a woman in her 40s in good health.

This chain links TRBV6-5 with TRBJ1-5; D remains unclear. V was shortened by 2 bases and J by 5 bases, with 10 bases between the two germline ends. The germline gives CDR1 MNHEY, CDR2 SVGAGI. This CDR3 region has 14 residues. The CDR3 region has the DNA TGTGCCAGCAGTTACGCCTATGCGGATCAGCCCCAGCATTTT. Translating it yields CASSYAYADQPQHF.

This clone was observed a few times. The chain has TRBV5-5 and TRBJ2-2; no clear D. Germline CDR1 and CDR2: SGHKS and YYEKEE (reference sequence). The CDR3 length is 17 residues. V lost 2 bases to trimming and J lost 6 bases, with 20 bases between them. The CDR3 region has the DNA TGTGCCAGCAGCTTCGTTTCCAATCCGTTGGGCGCCGGGGAGCTGTTTTTT. As protein: CASSFVSNPLGAGELFF.

Here the CDR3 DNA reads TGTGCCAGCAGTTACGGGCGGGGGGTAGGGGAGCAGTACTTC. It encodes CASSYGRGVGEQYF. The chain joins TRBV6-6 to TRBJ2-7; 8 bases map to TRBD2. Trimming at V came to 2 bases and at J to 7 bases, leaving 7 bases not matched to a gene. There are 14 residues in the CDR3. Germline V gene data show CDR1 as MNHNY and CDR2 as SVGAGI (reference sequence).

This clone was observed a few times. The genes are TRBV6-5 and TRBJ2-1; the D is unclear. Germline CDR1 and CDR2: MNHEY and SVGAGI. The V gene lost 2 bases and the J gene lost 9 bases, with 11 bases spanning the gap. The CDR3 loop spans 13 amino acids. CDR3 nucleotides: TGTGCCAGCAGTTACATCGGCAGACTTGAGCAGTTCTTC. The encoded protein is CASSYIGRLEQFF.

The gene calls are TRBV25-1 and TRBJ1-1; 8 bases line up with TRBD1. The CDR3 is 14 amino acids. J was trimmed by 5 bases and V by 3 bases; bases with no gene match: 5. The germline CDR1 and CDR2 sequences are MGHDK and SYGVNS. The CDR3 nucleotides read TGTGCCAGCAGTGAGACAGGGGCGTTGACTGAAGCTTTCTTT. Amino acids: CASSETGALTEAFF. The complete variable domain, with remaining parts taken from reference TRBV25-1 and TRBJ1-1, reads EADIYQTPRYLVIGTGKKITLECSQTMGHDKMYWYQQDPGMELHLIHYSYGVNSTEKGDLSSESTVSRIRTEHFPLTLESARPSHTSQYLCASSETGALTEAFFGQGTRLTVV.

This clone has more than one count but fewer than ten. The chain carries TRBV2 and TRBJ2-5; the D gene is possibly TRBD2 (5 bases). The germline gives CDR1 SNHLY, CDR2 FYNNEI. The V end lost 7 bases, the J end lost 3 bases, and 15 bases lay between the germline ends. The CDR3 is 14 residues long. The chain's CDR3 is CASTETGLKETQYF. The CDR3 bases are TGTGCCAGCACCGAGACCGGACTGAAAGAGACCCAGTACTTC.

V gene TRBV10-3 combines with J gene TRBJ1-5; D ambiguous. Germline values: CDR1 ENHRY, CDR2 SYGVKD. The CDR3 loop spans 16 amino acids. Trimming took 2 bases from V and 2 from J, leaving 13 bases between them. CDR3 nucleotides: TGTGCCATCAGTGAGGGAAGGGAGAAAGGCAATCAGCCCCAGCATTTT. Translating it yields CAISEGREKGNQPQHF.

This clone has only a few counts. V and J are TRBV5-1 and TRBJ2-5; weak D call: TRBD2 (6 bases). The CDR3 contains 14 residues. The germline V gene has CDR1 SGHRS and CDR2 YFSETQ. The V and J ends lost 4 bases and 5 bases respectively, with 15 bases between them. The CDR3 DNA reads TGCGCCAGCAGCCCCGGACCTGGGGGGGAGACCCAGTACTTC. Translating it yields CASSPGPGGETQYF.

This clone was counted between two and nine times. The chain carries TRBV18 and TRBJ2-6; 8 bases are shared with TRBD1. The CDR3 covers 18 residues. With 1 base clipped from V and 2 bases from J, the junction kept 7 bases outside the gene matches. Germline CDR1 is KGHSH and CDR2 is LQKENI. CDR3 in amino acids: CASSPRSPGGAGANVLTF. CDR3 DNA sequence: TGTGCCAGCTCACCACGCTCCCCAGGGGGCGCTGGGGCCAACGTCCTGACTTTC.

The table lists this clone with a few counts. CDR3 region: CASSLWGGGAAQTQYF. The CDR3 coding sequence is TGTGCCAGCAGCTTATGGGGCGGGGGGGCCGCCCAGACCCAGTACTTC. The rearrangement links TRBV7-2 to TRBJ2-5; 9 nucleotides match TRBD2. This CDR3 contains 16 residues. V lost 2 bases and J lost 6; bases outside the gene matches: 10. Germline assignment: CDR1 SGHTA and CDR2 FQGNSA.

The rearrangement joins TRBV18 to TRBJ1-2; no definite D call. Germline assignment: CDR1 KGHSH and CDR2 LQKENI. Trimming pared 3 bases from V and 2 bases from J, leaving 7 bases between. The CDR3 covers 13 residues. This CDR3 is CASSPSRNYGYTF. The CDR3 DNA reads as TGTGCCAGCTCACCTTCTAGGAACTATGGCTACACCTTC.

The chain carries TRBV7-9 and TRBJ1-4; perhaps TRBD1 as D (6 bases). V was clipped by 8 bases and J by 5 bases, with 21 bases between them. The length of the CDR3 is 16 residues. CDR1 is SEHNR and CDR2 is FQNEAQ in the germline V gene (reference sequence). DNA of the CDR3: TGTGCCAGCGAAAACGGGGGGGCCTCGGGCAATGAAAAACTGTTTTTT. Translated: CASENGGASGNEKLFF.